Below, 16 T cell receptor beta chains from the same sample are listed, as sequenced in a study of cytomegalovirus exposure and HLA in healthy donors. The PCR contained 60 Vbeta and 13 Jbeta primers. This table comes from immunoSEQ multiplex PCR, and its TCRdb copy is limited to in-frame clones, with some not included. The table records 150,000 or so clones, around 82% of them present only once. The sample was PBMCs. The receptor set was obtained from a woman aged 40 to 50 in good health and CMV-seropositive.

As for this clone: One end of the junction is discordant with germline, which a read error may explain. The chain couples TRBV27 to TRBJ2-7, with TRBD1 matching 8 bases. This CDR3 region has 13 residues. The germline gives CDR1 MNHEY, CDR2 SMNVEV (reference sequence). CDR3 DNA: TGTGCCAGCAGTTACGGACAGGGAGCAAACTGGGACTTC. This encodes CASSYGQGANWDF.

Written as DNA, the CDR3 is TGTGCCAGCTCACCAGGGCAGGCCCTGATGGGCTACACCTTC. This codes for CASSPGQALMGYTF. The gene calls are TRBV18 and TRBJ1-2; D unclear. The germline V gene has CDR1 KGHSH and CDR2 LQKENI. Trimming took off 2 bases at V and 8 bases at J, with 15 bases between the two ends. The CDR3 runs to 14 residues.

The V and J genes are TRBV7-9 and TRBJ2-2; D may be TRBD2 (6 bases). Per germline, CDR1 SEHNR and CDR2 FQNEAQ (reference sequence). The ends were cut back, 7 bases at V and 1 base at J, with 13 bases in the middle. The CDR3 runs 15 residues. The CDR3 loop reads CASTPWGENTGELFF. Here the CDR3 DNA reads TGTGCCAGCACCCCCTGGGGGGAGAACACCGGGGAGCTGTTTTTT.

This clone was counted once. The rearrangement joins TRBV6-8 to TRBJ2-1, with a possible D match to TRBD2 (6 bases). The length of the CDR3 is 14 residues. CDR1 and CDR2 from the germline V gene are MNHGY and SAAAGT. With 8 bases removed from V and 1 base from J, the gap between germline ends came to 12 bases. The CDR3 loop is CASCEGGSYNEQFF. The DNA for the CDR3 is TGTGCCAGCTGCGAGGGAGGTTCCTACAATGAGCAGTTCTTC.

The rearrangement uses TRBV6-7 and TRBJ1-4; D might be TRBD1 (5 bases). TRBV6-7 is classed as an ORF, of uncertain function. CDR3 length equals 16 residues. Trimming stripped 0 bases from V and 8 bases from J, with 16 bases between. The CDR3 here is CASSYSKCQGGEKLFF. The CDR3 nucleotides are TGTGCCAGCAGTTACTCGAAATGCCAGGGTGGCGAAAAACTGTTTTTT.

The rearrangement links TRBV28 to TRBJ2-1; tentatively, D is TRBD1 (5 bases). The V end lost 2 bases, the J end lost 0 bases, and 14 bases lay between the germline ends. From germline, CDR1 is MDHEN and CDR2 SYDVKM. The CDR3 is 17 residues long. DNA of the CDR3: TGTGCCAGCAGTTTACCCATGACAGTTTCCTCCTACAATGAGCAGTTCTTC. Residues: CASSLPMTVSSYNEQFF.

The chain carries TRBV2 and TRBJ2-1, with TRBD2 matching 7 bases. CDR1 is SNHLY, CDR2 FYNNEI, per germline. V lost 8 bases, J lost 8 bases, and 6 bases stayed unmatched. CDR3 size: 12 residues. This CDR3 is CASLGLSDEQFF. The CDR3 DNA sequence: TGTGCCAGCCTGGGACTAAGCGATGAGCAGTTCTTC.

A single count supports this clone. V and J are TRBV2 and TRBJ2-7; 8 bases map to TRBD2. The CDR3 totals 15 residues. Germline V gene data show CDR1 as SNHLY and CDR2 as FYNNEI. The V gene end was trimmed by 5 bases and the J gene end by 2 bases; junction bases not matched to a gene: 8. CDR3 sequence: CASSPLAGRTYEQYF. Written as DNA, the CDR3 is TGTGCCAGCAGTCCTTTAGCGGGAAGGACCTACGAGCAGTACTTC.

This chain uses TRBV6-1 with TRBJ2-3; D might be TRBD2 (5 bases). V lost 6 bases, J lost 2 bases, and 12 bases lay in between. There are 14 residues in the CDR3. The germline CDR1 and CDR2 sequences are MNHNS and SASEGT. The CDR3: CASRTGFITDTQYF. CDR3 DNA: TGTGCCAGCAGAACGGGATTCATCACAGATACGCAGTATTTT.

The chain uses TRBV7-9 and TRBJ2-3, with 10 bases lining up with TRBD2. Germline values: CDR1 SEHNR, CDR2 FQNEAQ (reference sequence). The CDR3 has 18 residues. The V and J ends lost 4 bases and 8 bases, in that order; junction bases with no gene match: 18. CDR3 amino acids: CASSYGLAAGRLVGTQYF. CDR3 sequence (DNA): TGTGCCAGCAGCTACGGACTAGCGGCTGGCCGCTTGGTTGGTACGCAGTATTTT.

The rearrangement joins TRBV7-2 to TRBJ1-1; D gene uncertain. The CDR3 runs to 14 residues. In germline, CDR1 is SGHTA, CDR2 FQGNSA. The ends were cut back, 5 bases at V and 4 bases at J, with 14 bases in the middle. The CDR3 coding sequence is TGTGCCAGCAGCATCCGGGAGACGGGCACTGAAGCTTTCTTT. It is translated as CASSIRETGTEAFF.

The V call is TRBV27, the J call TRBJ1-4; TRBD1 aligns across 9 bases. V lost 5 bases and J lost 5; bases outside the gene matches: 3. This CDR3 has 14 amino acids. Germline CDR1 MNHEY, CDR2 SMNVEV (reference sequence). The CDR3, as DNA: TGTGCCAGCAGTACCGACAGGGGGAATGAAAAACTGTTTTTT. It translates to CASSTDRGNEKLFF. The whole variable domain, filled in from reference TRBV27 and TRBJ1-4, reads EAQVTQNPRYLITVTGKKLTVTCSQNMNHEYMSWYRQDPGLGLRQIYYSMNVEVTDKGDVPEGYKVSRKEKRNFPLILESPSPNQTSLYFCASSTDRGNEKLFFGSGTQLSVL.

V and J are TRBV5-4 and TRBJ2-7; the match to TRBD2 covers 13 bases. The CDR3 contains 14 residues. The V segment lost 4 bases and the J segment 11 bases; nucleotides outside the gene matches: 9. Germline loops: CDR1 SGHNT, CDR2 YYREEE (reference sequence). This CDR3 is CASSLGLAGATEYF. CDR3 sequence (DNA): TGTGCCAGCAGCCTCGGACTAGCGGGGGCTACCGAGTACTTC.

The rearrangement joins TRBV5-1 to TRBJ1-2, with a possible D match to TRBD1 (5 bases). The CDR3 is 16 amino acids. Germline-derived CDR1 and CDR2 are SGHRS and YFSETQ. Trimming cost V 1 base and J 7 bases, with 20 bases left between them. The CDR3: CASSLSPSWQGSGYTF. In DNA form, the CDR3 reads TGCGCCAGCAGCTTGTCCCCCAGTTGGCAGGGTTCTGGCTACACCTTC.

The J gene is TRBJ2-3, the V gene TRBV10-1; D is unresolved. In germline, CDR1 is WNHNN, CDR2 SYGVQD (reference sequence). The CDR3 has 13 residues. Trimming cost V 2 bases and J 3 bases, with 6 bases left between them. The CDR3 bases are TGCGCCAGCAGTGAGAGACAAACAGATACGCAGTATTTT. It encodes CASSERQTDTQYF.

The J gene is TRBJ2-2, the V gene TRBV7-3, with a tentative D call TRBD1 (5 bases). This CDR3 has 12 amino acids. Trimming pared 5 bases from V and 4 bases from J, leaving 5 bases between. Germline V lookup: CDR1 SGHTA, CDR2 FQGTGA. The CDR3 DNA reads TGTGCCAGCAGCGGGGCCACCGGGGAGCTGTTTTTT. Protein product: CASSGATGELFF.